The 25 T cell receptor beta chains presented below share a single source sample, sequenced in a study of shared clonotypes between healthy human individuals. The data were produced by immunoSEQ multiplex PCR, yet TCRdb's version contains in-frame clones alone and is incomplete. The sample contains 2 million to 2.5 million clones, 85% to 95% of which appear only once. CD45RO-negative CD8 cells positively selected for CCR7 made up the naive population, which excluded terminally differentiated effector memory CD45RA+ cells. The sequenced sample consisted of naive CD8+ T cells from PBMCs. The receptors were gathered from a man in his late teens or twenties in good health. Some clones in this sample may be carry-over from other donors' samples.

The DNA for the CDR3 is TGTGCCAGCAGTTTAATACGGCAGGGACCCTACGAGCAGTACTTC. This sequence encodes CASSLIRQGPYEQYF. V usage is TRBV28 and J usage is TRBJ2-7; TRBD1 or TRBD2 may be the D gene (5 bases each). Germline CDR1 reads MDHEN; CDR2 reads SYDVKM. V dropped 2 bases and J dropped 2 bases, with 13 bases sitting between them. This CDR3 spans 15 amino acids.

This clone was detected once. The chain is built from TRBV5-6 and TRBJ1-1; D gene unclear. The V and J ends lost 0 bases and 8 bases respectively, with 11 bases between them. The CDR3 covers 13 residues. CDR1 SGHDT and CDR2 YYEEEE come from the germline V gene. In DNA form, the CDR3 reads TGTGCCAGCAGCTTGGGAGCCCTTCAAGAAGCTTTCTTT. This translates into CASSLGALQEAFF.

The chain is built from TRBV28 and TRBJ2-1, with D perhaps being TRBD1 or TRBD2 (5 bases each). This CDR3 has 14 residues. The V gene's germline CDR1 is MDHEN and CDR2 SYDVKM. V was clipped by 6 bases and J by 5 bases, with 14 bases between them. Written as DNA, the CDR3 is TGTGCCAGCAGGAAGGGGACGCCAAACAATGAGCAGTTCTTC. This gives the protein CASRKGTPNNEQFF.

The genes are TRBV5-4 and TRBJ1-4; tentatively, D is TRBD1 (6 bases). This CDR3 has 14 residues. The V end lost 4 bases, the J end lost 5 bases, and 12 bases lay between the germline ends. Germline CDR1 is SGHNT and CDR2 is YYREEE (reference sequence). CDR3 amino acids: CASSPGVANEKLFF. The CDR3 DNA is TGTGCCAGCAGCCCAGGGGTAGCAAATGAAAAACTGTTTTTT.

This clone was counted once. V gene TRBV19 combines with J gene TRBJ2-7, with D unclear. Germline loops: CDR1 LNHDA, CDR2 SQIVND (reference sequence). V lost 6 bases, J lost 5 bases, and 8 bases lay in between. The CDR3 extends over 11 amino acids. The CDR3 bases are TGTGCCAGTAGAGATCTGAACGAGCAGTACTTC. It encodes CASRDLNEQYF. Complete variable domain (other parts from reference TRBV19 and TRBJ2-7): DGGITQSPKYLFRKEGQNVTLSCEQNLNHDAMYWYRQDPGQGLRLIYYSQIVNDFQKGDIAEGYSVSREKKESFPLTVTSAQKNPTAFYLCASRDLNEQYFGPGTRLTVT.

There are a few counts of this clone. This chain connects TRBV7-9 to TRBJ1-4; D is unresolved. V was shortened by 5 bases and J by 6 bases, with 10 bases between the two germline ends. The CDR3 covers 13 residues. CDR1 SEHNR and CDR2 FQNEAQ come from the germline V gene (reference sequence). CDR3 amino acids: CASSQDEDEKLFF. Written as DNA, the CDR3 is TGTGCCAGCAGCCAGGACGAAGATGAAAAACTGTTTTTT.

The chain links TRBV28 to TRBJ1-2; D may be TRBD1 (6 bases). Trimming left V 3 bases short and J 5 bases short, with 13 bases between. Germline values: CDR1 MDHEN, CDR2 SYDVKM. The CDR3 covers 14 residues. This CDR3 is CASSLRGRQYGYTF. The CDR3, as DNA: TGTGCCAGCAGTTTGCGGGGGCGCCAGTATGGCTACACCTTC.

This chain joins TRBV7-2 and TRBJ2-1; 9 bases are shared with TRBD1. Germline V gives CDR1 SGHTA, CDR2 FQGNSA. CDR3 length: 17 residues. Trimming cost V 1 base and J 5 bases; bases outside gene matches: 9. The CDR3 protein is CASSLVPGTGLHNEQFF. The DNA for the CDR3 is TGTGCCAGCAGCTTAGTTCCCGGGACAGGGTTGCACAATGAGCAGTTCTTC.

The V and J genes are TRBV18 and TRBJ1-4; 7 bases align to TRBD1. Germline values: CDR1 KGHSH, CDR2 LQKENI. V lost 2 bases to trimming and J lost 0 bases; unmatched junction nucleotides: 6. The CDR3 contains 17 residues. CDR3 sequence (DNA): TGTGCCAGCTCACCAAACAGGGGACTTACAACTAATGAAAAACTGTTTTTT. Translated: CASSPNRGLTTNEKLFF.

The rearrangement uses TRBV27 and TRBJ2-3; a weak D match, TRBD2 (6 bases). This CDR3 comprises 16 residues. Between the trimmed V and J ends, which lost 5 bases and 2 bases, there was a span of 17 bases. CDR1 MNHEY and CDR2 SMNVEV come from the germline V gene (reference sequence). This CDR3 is CASSPSSGEYTDTQYF. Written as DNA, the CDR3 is TGTGCCAGCAGTCCAAGTAGCGGAGAATACACAGATACGCAGTATTTT.

CDR3 protein: CASSPRGQESTDTQYF. The CDR3 DNA follows: TGTGCCAGCAGCCCACGTGGGCAGGAGAGCACAGATACGCAGTATTTT. This rearrangement joins TRBV9 to TRBJ2-3; D uncertain. CDR1 and CDR2 (germline): SGDLS, YYNGEE. V shed 4 bases and J shed 0 bases, with 15 bases lying between them. CDR3 length equals 16 residues.

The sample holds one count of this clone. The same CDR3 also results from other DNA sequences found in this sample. The DNA of the CDR3 is TGTGCCAGCAGCTTAGACCCCCGAGGGTACGAGCAGTACTTC. This sequence encodes CASSLDPRGYEQYF. V gene TRBV11-2 combines with J gene TRBJ2-7; a possible D gene is TRBD2 (5 bases). There are 14 residues in the CDR3. Germline V CDR1 and CDR2: SGHAT, FQNNGV. V was pared by 0 bases and J by 4 bases, with 10 bases between.

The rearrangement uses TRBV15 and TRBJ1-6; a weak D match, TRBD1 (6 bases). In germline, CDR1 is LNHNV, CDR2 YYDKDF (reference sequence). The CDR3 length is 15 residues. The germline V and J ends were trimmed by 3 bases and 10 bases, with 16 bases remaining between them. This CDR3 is CATSSRTGHVSPLHF. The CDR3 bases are TGTGCCACCAGCAGTAGAACGGGACACGTGTCACCCCTCCACTTT.

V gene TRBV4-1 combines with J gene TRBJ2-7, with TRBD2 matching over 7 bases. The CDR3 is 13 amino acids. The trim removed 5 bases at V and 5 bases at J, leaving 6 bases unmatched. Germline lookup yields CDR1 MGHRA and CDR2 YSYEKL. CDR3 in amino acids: CASSYTAGDEQYF. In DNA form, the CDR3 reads TGCGCCAGCAGCTACACCGCGGGGGACGAGCAGTACTTC.

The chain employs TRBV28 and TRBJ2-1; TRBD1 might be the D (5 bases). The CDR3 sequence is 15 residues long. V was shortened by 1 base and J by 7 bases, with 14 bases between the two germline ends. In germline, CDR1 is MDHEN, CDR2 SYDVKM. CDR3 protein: CASSLYAGNVNEQFF. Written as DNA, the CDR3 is TGTGCCAGCAGTTTATACGCAGGGAATGTGAATGAGCAGTTCTTC.

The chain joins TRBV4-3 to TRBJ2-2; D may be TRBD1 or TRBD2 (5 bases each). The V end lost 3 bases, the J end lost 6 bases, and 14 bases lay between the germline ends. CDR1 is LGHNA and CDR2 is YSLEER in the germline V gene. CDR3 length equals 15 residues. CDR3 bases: TGCGCCAGCAGCCAGAGGGACCGTGGCCCCGGGGAGCTGTTTTTT. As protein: CASSQRDRGPGELFF.

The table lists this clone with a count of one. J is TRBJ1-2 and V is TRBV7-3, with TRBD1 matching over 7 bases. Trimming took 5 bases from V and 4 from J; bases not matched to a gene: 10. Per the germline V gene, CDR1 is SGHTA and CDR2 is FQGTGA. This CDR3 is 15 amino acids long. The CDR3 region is CASSPSRTGIYGYTF. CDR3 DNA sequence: TGTGCCAGCAGCCCAAGCCGGACAGGCATCTATGGCTACACCTTC.

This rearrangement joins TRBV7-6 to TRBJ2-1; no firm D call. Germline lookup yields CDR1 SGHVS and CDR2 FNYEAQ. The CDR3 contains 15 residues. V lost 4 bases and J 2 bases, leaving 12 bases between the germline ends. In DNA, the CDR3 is TGTGCCAGCAGCTCCCTCGCGGAGCCCTACAATGAGCAGTTCTTC. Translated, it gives CASSSLAEPYNEQFF. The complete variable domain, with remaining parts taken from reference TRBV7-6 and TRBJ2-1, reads GAGVSQSPRYKVTKRGQDVALRCDPISGHVSLYWYRQALGQGPEFLTYFNYEAQQDKSGLPNDRFSAERPEGSISTLTIQRTEQRDSAMYRCASSSLAEPYNEQFFGPGTRLTVL.

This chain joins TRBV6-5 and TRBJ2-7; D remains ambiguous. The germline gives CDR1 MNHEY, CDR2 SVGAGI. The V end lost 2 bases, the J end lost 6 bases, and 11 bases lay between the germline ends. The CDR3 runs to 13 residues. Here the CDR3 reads CASSYMEGPEQYF. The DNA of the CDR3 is TGTGCCAGCAGTTACATGGAAGGCCCCGAGCAGTACTTC.

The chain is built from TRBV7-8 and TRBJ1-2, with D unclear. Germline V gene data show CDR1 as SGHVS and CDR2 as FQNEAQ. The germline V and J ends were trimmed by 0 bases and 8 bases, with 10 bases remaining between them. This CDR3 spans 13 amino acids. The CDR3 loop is CASSLAHSGGYTF. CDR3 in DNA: TGTGCCAGCAGCTTAGCCCACAGTGGAGGCTACACCTTC.

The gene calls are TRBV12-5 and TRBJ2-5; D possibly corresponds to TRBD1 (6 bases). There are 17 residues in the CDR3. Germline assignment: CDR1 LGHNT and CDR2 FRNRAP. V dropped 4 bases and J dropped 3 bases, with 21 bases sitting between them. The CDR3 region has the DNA TGTGCTAGTGGTTCCCCTCGACCCGGACAGATGGAAGAGACCCAGTACTTC. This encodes CASGSPRPGQMEETQYF. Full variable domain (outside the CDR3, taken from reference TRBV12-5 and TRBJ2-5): DARVTQTPRHKVTEMGQEVTMRCQPILGHNTVFWYRQTMMQGLELLAYFRNRAPLDDSGMPKDRFSAEMPDATLATLKIQPSEPRDSAVYFCASGSPRPGQMEETQYFGPGTRLLVL.

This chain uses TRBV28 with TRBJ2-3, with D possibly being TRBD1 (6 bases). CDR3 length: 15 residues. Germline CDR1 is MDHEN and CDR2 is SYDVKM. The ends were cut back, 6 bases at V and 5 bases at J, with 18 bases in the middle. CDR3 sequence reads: CASSKRRTVGDTQYF. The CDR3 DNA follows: TGTGCCAGCAGCAAAAGGAGGACAGTTGGAGATACGCAGTATTTT.

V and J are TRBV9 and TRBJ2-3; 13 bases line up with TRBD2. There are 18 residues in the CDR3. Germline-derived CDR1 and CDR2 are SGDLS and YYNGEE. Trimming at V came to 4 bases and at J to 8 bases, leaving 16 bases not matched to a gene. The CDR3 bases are TGTGCCAGCAGCCGGCCGGGACACACTAGCGGGAGGGCCATTACGCAGTATTTT. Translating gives CASSRPGHTSGRAITQYF.

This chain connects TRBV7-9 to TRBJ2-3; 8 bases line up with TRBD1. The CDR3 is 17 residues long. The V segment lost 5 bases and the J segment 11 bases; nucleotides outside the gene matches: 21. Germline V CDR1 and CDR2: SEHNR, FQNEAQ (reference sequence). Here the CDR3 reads CASSPTPDRGRALGQYF. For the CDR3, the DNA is TGTGCCAGCAGCCCCACCCCTGACAGGGGAAGGGCACTAGGGCAGTATTTT.

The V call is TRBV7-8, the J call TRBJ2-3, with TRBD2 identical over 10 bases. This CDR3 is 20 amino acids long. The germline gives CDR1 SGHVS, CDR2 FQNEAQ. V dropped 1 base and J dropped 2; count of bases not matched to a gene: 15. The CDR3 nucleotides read TGTGCCAGCAGCTTAGGATACCTAGCGGGAGCCCCTTTTGACACAGATACGCAGTATTTT. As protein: CASSLGYLAGAPFDTDTQYF.